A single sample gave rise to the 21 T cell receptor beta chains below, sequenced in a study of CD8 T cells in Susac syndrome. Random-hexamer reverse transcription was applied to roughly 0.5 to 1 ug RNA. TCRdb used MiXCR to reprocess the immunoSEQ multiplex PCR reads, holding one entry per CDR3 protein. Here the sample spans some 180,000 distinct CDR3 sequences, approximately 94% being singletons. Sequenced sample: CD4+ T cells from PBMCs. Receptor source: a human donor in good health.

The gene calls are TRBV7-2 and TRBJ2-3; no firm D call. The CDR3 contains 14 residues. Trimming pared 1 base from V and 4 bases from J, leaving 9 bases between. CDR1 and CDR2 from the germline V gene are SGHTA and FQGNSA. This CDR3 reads CASSLDALSDTQYF. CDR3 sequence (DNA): TGTGCCAGCAGCTTAGATGCTCTCTCAGATACGCAGTATTTT.

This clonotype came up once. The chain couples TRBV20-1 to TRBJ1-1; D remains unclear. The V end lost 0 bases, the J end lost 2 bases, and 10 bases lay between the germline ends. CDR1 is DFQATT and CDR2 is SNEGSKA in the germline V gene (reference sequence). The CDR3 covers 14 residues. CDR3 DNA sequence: TGCAGTGCTAGAGATCGAACCCATAACACTGAAGCTTTCTTT. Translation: CSARDRTHNTEAFF.

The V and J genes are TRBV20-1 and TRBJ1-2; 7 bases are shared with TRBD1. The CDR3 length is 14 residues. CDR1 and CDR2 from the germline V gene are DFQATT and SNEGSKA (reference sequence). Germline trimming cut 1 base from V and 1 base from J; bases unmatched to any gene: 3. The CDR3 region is CSARATGFNYGYTF. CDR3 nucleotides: TGCAGTGCTAGAGCGACAGGGTTTAACTATGGCTACACCTTC.

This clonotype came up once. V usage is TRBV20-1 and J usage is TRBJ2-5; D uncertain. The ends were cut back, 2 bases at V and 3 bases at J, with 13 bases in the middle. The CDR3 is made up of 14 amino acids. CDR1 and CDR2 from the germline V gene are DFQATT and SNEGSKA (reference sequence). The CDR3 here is CSARPPGTEETQYF. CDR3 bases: TGCAGTGCTAGACCCCCGGGCACCGAAGAGACCCAGTACTTC.

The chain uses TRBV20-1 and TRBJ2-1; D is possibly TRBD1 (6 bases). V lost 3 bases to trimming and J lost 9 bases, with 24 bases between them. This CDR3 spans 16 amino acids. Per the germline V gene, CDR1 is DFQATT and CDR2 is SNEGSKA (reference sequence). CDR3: CSARRGTYRQTGEQFF. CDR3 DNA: TGCAGTGCTAGGAGGGGAACCTATCGCCAGACAGGTGAGCAGTTCTTC.

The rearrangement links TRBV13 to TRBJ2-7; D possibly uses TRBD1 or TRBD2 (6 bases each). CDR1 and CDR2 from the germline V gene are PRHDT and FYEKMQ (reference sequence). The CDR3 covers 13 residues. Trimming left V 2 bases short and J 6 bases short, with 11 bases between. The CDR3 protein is CASSLWGAGEQYF. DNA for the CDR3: TGTGCCAGCAGCTTATGGGGGGCCGGCGAGCAGTACTTC.

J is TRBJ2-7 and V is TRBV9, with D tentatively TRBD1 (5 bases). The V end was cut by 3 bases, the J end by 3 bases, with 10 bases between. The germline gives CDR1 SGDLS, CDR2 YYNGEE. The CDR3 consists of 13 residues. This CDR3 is CASSAGHLYEQYF. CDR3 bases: TGTGCCAGCAGCGCTGGACACCTCTACGAGCAGTACTTC.

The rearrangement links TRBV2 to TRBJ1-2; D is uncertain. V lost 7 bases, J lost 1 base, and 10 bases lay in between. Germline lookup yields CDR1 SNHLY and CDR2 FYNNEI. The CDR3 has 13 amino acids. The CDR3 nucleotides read TGTGCCAGCATAACGGAAATTAACTATGGCTACACCTTC. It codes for CASITEINYGYTF.

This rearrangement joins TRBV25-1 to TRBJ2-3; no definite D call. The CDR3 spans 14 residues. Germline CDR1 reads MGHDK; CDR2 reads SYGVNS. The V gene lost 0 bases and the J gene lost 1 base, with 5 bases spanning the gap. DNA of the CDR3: TGTGCCAGCAGTGAATATCGAGGCACAGATACGCAGTATTTT. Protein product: CASSEYRGTDTQYF.

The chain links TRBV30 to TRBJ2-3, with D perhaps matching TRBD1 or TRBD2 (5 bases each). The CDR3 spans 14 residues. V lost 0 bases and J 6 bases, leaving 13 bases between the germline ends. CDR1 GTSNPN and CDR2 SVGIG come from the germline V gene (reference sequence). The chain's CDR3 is CAWSVRRGGDTQYF. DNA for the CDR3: TGTGCCTGGAGTGTTCGAAGGGGCGGGGATACGCAGTATTTT.

CDR3 coding DNA: TGTGCCAGCAGTGCTGACAGGGACTACACCTTC. Its protein is CASSADRDYTF. The chain couples TRBV6-5 to TRBJ1-2; the match to TRBD1 covers 7 bases. V trimming: 5 bases; J trimming: 10 bases; junction bases outside the gene matches: 4. Looked up from germline, CDR1 is MNHEY and CDR2 is SVGAGI. The CDR3 totals 11 residues.

This chain's CDR3 is CASSPKGNTVLSGNTIYF. The CDR3 region has the DNA TGTGCCAGCAGCCCTAAGGGGAACACCGTTCTCTCTGGAAACACCATATATTTT. The chain is built from TRBV3-1 and TRBJ1-3, with D possibly being TRBD1 (5 bases). Germline V gives CDR1 LGHDT, CDR2 YNNKEL (reference sequence). The CDR3 is made up of 18 amino acids. The V end was cut by 4 bases, the J end by 0 bases, with 19 bases between.

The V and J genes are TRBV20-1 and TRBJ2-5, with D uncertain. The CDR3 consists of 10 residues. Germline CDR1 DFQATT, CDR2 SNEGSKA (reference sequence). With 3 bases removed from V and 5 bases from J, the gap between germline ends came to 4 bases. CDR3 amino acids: CSASHETQYF. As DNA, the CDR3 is TGCAGTGCTAGCCATGAGACCCAGTACTTC.

The CDR3 bases are TGCAGTGCTAGCTCTCTAGCGGAAAGCACAGATACGCAGTATTTT. Protein sequence: CSASSLAESTDTQYF. The genes are TRBV20-1 and TRBJ2-3; 7 nucleotides align to TRBD2. This CDR3 has 15 residues. Germline V lookup: CDR1 DFQATT, CDR2 SNEGSKA (reference sequence). With 3 bases clipped from V and 0 bases from J, the junction kept 6 bases outside the gene matches.

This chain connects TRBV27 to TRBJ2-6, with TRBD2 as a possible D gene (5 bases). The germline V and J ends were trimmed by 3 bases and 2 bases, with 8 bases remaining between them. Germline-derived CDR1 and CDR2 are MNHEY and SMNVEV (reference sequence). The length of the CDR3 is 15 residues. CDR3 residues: CASSFWGAGANVLTF. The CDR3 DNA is TGTGCCAGCAGTTTTTGGGGAGCTGGGGCCAACGTCCTGACTTTC.

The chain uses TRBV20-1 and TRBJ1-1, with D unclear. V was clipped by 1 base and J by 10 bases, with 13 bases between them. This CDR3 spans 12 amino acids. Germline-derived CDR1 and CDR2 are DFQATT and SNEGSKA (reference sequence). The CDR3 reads CSARVAGSGAFF. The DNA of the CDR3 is TGCAGTGCTAGAGTGGCGGGATCGGGAGCTTTCTTT.

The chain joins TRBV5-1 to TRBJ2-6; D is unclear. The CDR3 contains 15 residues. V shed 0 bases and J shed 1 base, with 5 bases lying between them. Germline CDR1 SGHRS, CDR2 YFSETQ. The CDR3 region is CASSLGVSGANVLTF. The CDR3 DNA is TGCGCCAGCAGCTTGGGCGTGTCTGGGGCCAACGTCCTGACTTTC. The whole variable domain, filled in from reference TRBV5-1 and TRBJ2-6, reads KAGVTQTPRYLIKTRGQQVTLSCSPISGHRSVSWYQQTPGQGLQFLFEYFSETQRNKGNFPGRFSGRQFSNSRSEMNVSTLELGDSALYLCASSLGVSGANVLTFGAGSRLTVL.

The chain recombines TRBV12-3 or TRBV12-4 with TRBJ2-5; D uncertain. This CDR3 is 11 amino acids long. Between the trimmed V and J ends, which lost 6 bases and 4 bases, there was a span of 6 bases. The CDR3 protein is CASSRSETQYF. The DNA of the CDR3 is TGTGCCAGCAGCAGATCAGAGACCCAGTACTTC.

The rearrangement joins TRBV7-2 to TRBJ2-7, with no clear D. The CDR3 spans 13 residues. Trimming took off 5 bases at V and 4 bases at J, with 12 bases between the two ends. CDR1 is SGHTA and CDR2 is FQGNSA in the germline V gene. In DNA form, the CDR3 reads TGTGCCAGCAGCCCCGGACCCCAGTACGAGCAGTACTTC. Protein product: CASSPGPQYEQYF.

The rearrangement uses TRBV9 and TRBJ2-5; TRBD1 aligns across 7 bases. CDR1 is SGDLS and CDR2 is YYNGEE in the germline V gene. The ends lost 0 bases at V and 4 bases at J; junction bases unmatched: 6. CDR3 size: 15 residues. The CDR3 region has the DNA TGTGCCAGCAGCGTAGATGTCAGGGGGAGAGAGACCCAGTACTTC. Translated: CASSVDVRGRETQYF. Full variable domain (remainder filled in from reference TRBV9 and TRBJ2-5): DSGVTQTPKHLITATGQRVTLRCSPRSGDLSVYWYQQSLDQGLQFLIQYYNGEERAKGNILERFSAQQFPDLHSELNLSSLELGDSALYFCASSVDVRGRETQYFGPGTRLLVL.

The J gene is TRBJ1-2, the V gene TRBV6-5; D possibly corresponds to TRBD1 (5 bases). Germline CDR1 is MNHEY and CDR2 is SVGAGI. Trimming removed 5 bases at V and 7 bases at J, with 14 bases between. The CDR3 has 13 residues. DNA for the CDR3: TGTGCCAGCAGTGAAAGAGGGGTTATTGGCTACACCTTC. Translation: CASSERGVIGYTF.